One sample yielded the 8 T cell receptor beta chains listed below, sequenced in a study of blood T cells in healthy people across ages. Alongside a J-beta primer mix, a sample-barcoded 5' primer served in a second PCR lasting 7 to 11 cycles. TCRdb re-called the 5' RACE reads with MiXCR, one entry per CDR3 protein. The sample holds some 1,800,000 distinct CDR3 sequences; 39% are singletons and the top ten take 23%. The material sequenced was blood. The origin of the receptors is a human donor in good health.

This clonotype was seen more than once but under ten times. This chain connects TRBV29-1 to TRBJ2-7; D call uncertain. Per germline, CDR1 SQVTM and CDR2 ANQGSEA. The CDR3 contains 14 residues. V was cut by 5 bases and J by 4 bases, with 18 bases left in between. The CDR3 DNA reads as TGCAGCGTTCCCCCCCAGGTAGAATATTACGAGCAGTACTTC. It codes for CSVPPQVEYYEQYF.

This chain uses TRBV18 with TRBJ2-5, with D tentatively TRBD1 (6 bases). Germline V gene data show CDR1 as KGHSH and CDR2 as LQKENI. The CDR3 covers 16 residues. Trimming cost V 0 bases and J 4 bases, with 15 bases left between them. The CDR3 is CASSPPGHRGGETQYF. The CDR3 DNA is TGTGCCAGCTCACCACCGGGACACAGAGGGGGAGAGACCCAGTACTTC.

As for this clonotype: One end of the junction varies from germline; a read error may be responsible. The chain couples TRBV5-1 to TRBJ1-2; D is uncertain. Germline V gene lookup returns CDR1 SGHRS and CDR2 YFSETQ. This CDR3 contains 13 residues. This chain's CDR3 is CASSLASRPGYIF. The CDR3 coding sequence is TGCGCCAGCAGCTTGGCCTCCAGGCCGGGCTACATCTTC. Variable domain in full (rest from reference TRBV5-1 and TRBJ1-2): KAGVTQTPRYLIKTRGQQVTLSCSPISGHRSVSWYQQTPGQGLQFLFEYFSETQRNKGNFPGRFSGRQFSNSRSEMNVSTLELGDSALYLCASSLASRPGYIFGSGTRLTVV.

The chain recombines TRBV20-1 with TRBJ2-3; D not resolved. Trimming pared 1 base from V and 3 bases from J, leaving 8 bases between. In germline, CDR1 is DFQATT, CDR2 SNEGSKA (reference sequence). The CDR3 contains 13 residues. The CDR3 region is CSARVQLTDTQYF. The DNA for the CDR3 is TGCAGTGCTAGAGTCCAGCTTACAGATACGCAGTATTTT.

This chain connects TRBV25-1 to TRBJ1-1, with no clear D. From germline, CDR1 is MGHDK and CDR2 SYGVNS. CDR3 length: 13 residues. V was shortened by 7 bases and J by 2 bases, with 11 bases between the two germline ends. CDR3 nucleotides: TGTGCCAGCAAGGACGGTGGTAACACTGAAGCTTTCTTT. It encodes CASKDGGNTEAFF.

V usage is TRBV20-1 and J usage is TRBJ2-1; the D gene is possibly TRBD1 (6 bases). The CDR3 is 14 amino acids. The germline V gene encodes CDR1 DFQATT and CDR2 SNEGSKA (reference sequence). V lost 0 bases and J lost 10, with 16 bases in between. The CDR3 loop is CSARDPGASYEQFF. The CDR3 DNA reads as TGCAGTGCTAGAGATCCAGGGGCATCCTACGAGCAGTTCTTC.

CDR3 residues: CASSEGSTGRTQYF. CDR3 sequence (DNA): TGTGCCAGCTCTGAAGGCTCGACAGGGCGAACGCAGTATTTT. This chain uses TRBV11-2 with TRBJ2-3; 7 bases match TRBD1. The V segment lost 8 bases and the J segment 9 bases; nucleotides outside the gene matches: 14. The length of the CDR3 is 14 residues. Looked up from germline, CDR1 is SGHAT and CDR2 is FQNNGV.

This clonotype was seen more than once but under ten times. A read error may be the cause here, since a much bigger clone is one base away. The CDR3 bases are TGTGCCAGCAGTGGGGACAGGGGGACCTACGAGCAGTACTTC. This gives the protein CASSGDRGTYEQYF. V usage is TRBV2 and J usage is TRBJ2-7, with TRBD1 matching over 11 bases. V gave up 4 bases and J gave up 2 bases; unmatched junction bases: 1. Looked up from germline, CDR1 is SNHLY and CDR2 is FYNNEI. This CDR3 is 14 amino acids long.